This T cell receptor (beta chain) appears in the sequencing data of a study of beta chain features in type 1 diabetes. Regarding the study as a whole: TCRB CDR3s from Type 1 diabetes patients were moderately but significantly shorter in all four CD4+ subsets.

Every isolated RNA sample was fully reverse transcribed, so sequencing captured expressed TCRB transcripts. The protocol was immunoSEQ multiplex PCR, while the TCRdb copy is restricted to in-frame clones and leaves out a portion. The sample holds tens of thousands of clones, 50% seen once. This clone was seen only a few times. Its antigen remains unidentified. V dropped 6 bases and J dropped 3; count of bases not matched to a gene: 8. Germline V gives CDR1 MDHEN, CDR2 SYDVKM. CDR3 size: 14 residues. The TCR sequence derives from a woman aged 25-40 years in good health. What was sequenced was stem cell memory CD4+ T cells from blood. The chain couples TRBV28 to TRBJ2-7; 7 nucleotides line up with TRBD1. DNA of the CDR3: TGTGCCAGCAGCGCCCCGGGACAGAACTACGAGCAGTACTTC. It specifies CASSAPGQNYEQYF.